This T cell receptor (beta chain) was captured by sequencing in a study of blood T cell repertoires in COVID-19. The CDR3 runs 19 residues. V dropped 5 bases and J dropped 4; count of bases not matched to a gene: 16. Germline lookup yields CDR1 MNHNY and CDR2 SVGAGI (reference sequence). Study processing details: Estimation of nucleated cell counts was performed using reference gene primer amplification. The repertoire was sequenced with immunoSEQ multiplex PCR; TCRdb's copy has only in-frame clones and lacks some. The DNA gave D and trimming, while V, J and clone size come from that table. Seen here are 250,000 to 350,000 clones, 75% to 90% observed once, and the top ten hold around 0.84%.

This TCR came from a man aged 25 to 40 with acute or convalescent COVID-19. This chain uses TRBV6-6 with TRBJ2-7; 14 bases are a match to TRBD2. The source material was peripheral blood. In DNA form, the CDR3 reads TGTGCCAGCAGTCCCCGGACTAGCGGGGGGCTCAGAAAGGGGTACGAGCAGTACTTC. Translated: CASSPRTSGGLRKGYEQYF.